In this sample, the clone carrying this T cell receptor beta chain turned up a few times. Source study methods: Nucleated cell counts were estimated from reference gene primer amplification. The method was immunoSEQ multiplex PCR; TCRdb's version includes in-frame clones alone and lacks a portion of them. V, J and clone size are taken as reported in that table, and D and trimming were inferred from the DNA itself. The sample lists more than 95,000 clones, around 84% occurring once. This sample was included in a study of blood T cell repertoires in COVID-19. Germline V gene lookup returns CDR1 MGHDK and CDR2 SYGVNS. CDR3 length: 14 residues. Trimming shortened V by 8 bases and J by 3 bases, and 16 bases separated the two germline ends.

This receptor was taken from a man aged 55 to 70 with acute or convalescent COVID-19. The V and J genes are TRBV25-1 and TRBJ1-1, with D tentatively TRBD1 (5 bases). Sequencing used peripheral blood. CDR3 in amino acids: CASGRMGRDTEAFF. The CDR3 DNA follows: TGTGCCAGCGGAAGAATGGGGCGAGACACTGAAGCTTTCTTT.